A single sample gave rise to the 29 T cell receptor beta chains below, sequenced in a study of glioma-infiltrating T cells. Amplification of TCR alpha and beta CDR3 regions from RNA used iRepertoire nested multiplex PCR. TCRdb analysed the multiplex PCR reads with MiXCR anew, one entry per CDR3 protein. Of 100,000 to 150,000 distinct CDR3 sequences detected, around 25% appear once; the ten largest clones hold around a quarter. The sequenced sample consisted of glioma tissue, nonneoplastic brain tissue, or PBMCs (not recorded which). The receptor set was obtained from a human donor with low-grade glioma or glioblastoma, undergoing nonglioma brain surgery, or in good health (not recorded which).

This clonotype was picked up many times. The chain couples TRBV20-1 to TRBJ2-7; the D is unclear. V was trimmed by 1 base and J by 0 bases, leaving 7 bases between them. The CDR3 contains 13 residues. Germline V gives CDR1 DFQATT, CDR2 SNEGSKA (reference sequence). The CDR3 reads CSARGLHSYEQYV. The CDR3 DNA reads TGCAGTGCTAGAGGCCTGCACTCCTACGAGCAGTACGTC.

This clonotype was detected ten times or more. V and J are TRBV6-2 or TRBV6-3 and TRBJ1-5, with D uncertain. This CDR3 comprises 12 residues. Germline assignment: CDR1 MNHEY and CDR2 SVGEGT. Trimming cost V 7 bases and J 7 bases, with 11 bases left between them. CDR3 amino acids: CASTDPGQPQHF. For the CDR3, the DNA is TGTGCCAGCACCGACCCCGGCCAGCCCCAGCATTTT.

This clonotype was recorded at least ten times. V and J are TRBV20-1 and TRBJ2-1; D is undetermined. The V gene's germline CDR1 is DFQATT and CDR2 SNEGSKA (reference sequence). The CDR3 contains 15 residues. The V and J ends lost 0 bases and 0 bases respectively, with 9 bases between them. The CDR3 here is CSARDDTSSYNEQFF. The CDR3 DNA sequence: TGCAGTGCTAGAGATGATACGAGCTCCTACAATGAGCAGTTCTTC.

The V call is TRBV5-4, the J call TRBJ1-1; D is unclear. The CDR3 totals 13 residues. CDR1 SGHNT and CDR2 YYREEE come from the germline V gene (reference sequence). The V end was cut by 1 base, the J end by 3 bases, with 7 bases between. CDR3 sequence: CASSLPTDTEAFF. The CDR3 DNA reads TGTGCCAGCAGCTTGCCCACCGACACTGAAGCTTTCTTT.

This clonotype was observed a few times. The V gene is TRBV10-3, the J gene TRBJ1-1; 9 bases map to TRBD1. The V gene's germline CDR1 is ENHRY and CDR2 SYGVKD. This CDR3 has 14 amino acids. With 6 bases clipped from V and 4 bases from J, the junction kept 6 bases outside the gene matches. As DNA, the CDR3 is TGTGCCATCAGGGCGACAGGGGGAAGCACTGAAGCTTTCTTT. Residues: CAIRATGGSTEAFF.

This clonotype appeared a few times. This rearrangement joins TRBV7-2 to TRBJ2-2; D not certain. V shed 5 bases and J shed 3 bases, with 7 bases lying between them. This CDR3 has 13 amino acids. In germline, CDR1 is SGHTA, CDR2 FQGNSA. The CDR3 DNA reads TGTGCCAGCAGCCCTACATACACCGGGGAGCTGTTTTTT. Its translation is CASSPTYTGELFF.

The chain combines TRBV9 with TRBJ2-1, with TRBD2 matching over 8 bases. The closer fit of TRBJ2-5 to the DNA end suggests the J call may be wrong. This CDR3 is 17 amino acids long. Germline assignment: CDR1 SGDLS and CDR2 YYNGEE. CDR3 amino acids: CASSVSATSGGQETQYF. CDR3 nucleotides: TGTGCCAGCAGCGTATCTGCCACAAGCGGGGGCCAAGAGACCCAGTACTTC.

The gene calls are TRBV12-3 or TRBV12-4 and TRBJ1-1; 7 positions match TRBD1. The CDR3 is made up of 15 amino acids. The trim removed 1 base at V and 0 bases at J, leaving 2 bases unmatched. CDR3: CASSLVGTVNTEAFF. Here the CDR3 DNA reads TGTGCCAGCAGTTTAGTCGGGACAGTGAACACTGAAGCTTTCTTT.

This clonotype turned up a few times. The chain is built from TRBV7-3 and TRBJ2-5; D uncertain. Trimming cost V 4 bases and J 2 bases, with 8 bases left between them. Per the germline V gene, CDR1 is SGHTA and CDR2 is FQGTGA. The CDR3 contains 13 residues. The CDR3 nucleotides read TGTGCCAGCAGCTCAAACAAGCAAGAGACCCAGTACTTC. Amino acids: CASSSNKQETQYF.

Note on this clonotype: A clone one base away is much larger, so this may be a read error. The missing conserved phenylalanine or tryptophan at the end of this CDR3 makes a read error likely. The chain couples TRBV4-2 to TRBJ2-3; 12 bases fit TRBD1. Trimming removed 7 bases from V and 6 bases from J; junction bases left unmatched: 11. CDR1 is LGHNA, CDR2 YNFKEQ, per germline. CDR3 size: 16 residues. Here the CDR3 DNA reads TGTGCCAGCACCACCGGGACAGGGGGCAAAGGGGATACGCAGTATCTT. Translation gives CASTTGTGGKGDTQYL.

Details on this clonotype: This may be a read error, as it is one base from a much larger clone. The chain carries TRBV6-2 or TRBV6-3 and TRBJ1-3; TRBD1 might be the D (5 bases). Per the germline V gene, CDR1 is MNHEY and CDR2 is SVGEGT. There are 15 residues in the CDR3. CDR3 loop: CASSGDGSSGDTIYF. The CDR3 DNA sequence: TGTGCCAGCAGTGGGGACGGTAGCTCTGGAGACACCATATATTTT.

This clonotype was found a few times. V and J are TRBV14 and TRBJ1-2; D gene ambiguous. This CDR3 comprises 12 residues. The V end lost 5 bases, the J end lost 7 bases, and 11 bases lay between the germline ends. Germline V gene sequence: CDR1 SGHDN, CDR2 FVKESK. As DNA, the CDR3 is TGTGCCAGCAGCGTAGGAGGGAGTGGCTACACCTTC. As protein: CASSVGGSGYTF. Drawing the rest from reference TRBV14 and TRBJ1-2, the complete variable domain is EAGVTQFPSHSVIEKGQTVTLRCDPISGHDNLYWYRRVMGKEIKFLLHFVKESKQDESGMPNNRFLAERTGGTYSTLKVQPAELEDSGVYFCASSVGGSGYTFGSGTRLTVV.

The table lists this clonotype with many counts. The chain combines TRBV4-1 with TRBJ1-2; D call uncertain. The germline CDR1 and CDR2 sequences are MGHRA and YSYEKL. Trimming stripped 0 bases from V and 7 bases from J, with 15 bases between. The CDR3 has 15 residues. CDR3 sequence reads: CASSQEGRKTVGYTF. Here the CDR3 DNA reads TGCGCCAGCAGCCAAGAAGGACGGAAGACGGTTGGCTACACCTTC.

V usage is TRBV27 and J usage is TRBJ2-7, with D unresolved. Germline V gene sequence: CDR1 MNHEY, CDR2 SMNVEV (reference sequence). CDR3 length: 14 residues. The V gene lost 6 bases and the J gene lost 0 bases, with 12 bases spanning the gap. CDR3 sequence reads: CASSPFVGSYEQYV. The CDR3 DNA sequence: TGTGCCAGCAGCCCCTTTGTGGGCTCCTACGAGCAGTACGTC.

The CDR3 loop reads CASSYGGERYV. As DNA, the CDR3 is TGTGCCAGCAGTTATGGGGGCGAGCGGTACGTT. This chain joins TRBV28 and TRBJ2-7, with D perhaps matching TRBD1 (6 bases). Looked up from germline, CDR1 is MDHEN and CDR2 is SYDVKM. The CDR3 extends over 11 amino acids.

This clonotype has a count of ten or more. The chain joins TRBV24-1 to TRBJ2-3, with a possible D match to TRBD1 (5 bases). Between the trimmed V and J ends, which lost 10 bases and 6 bases, there was a span of 16 bases. The germline gives CDR1 KGHDR, CDR2 SFDVKD. CDR3 size: 13 residues. The CDR3 is CATQGYQIDTQYF. CDR3 DNA: TGTGCCACGCAGGGTTATCAGATCGATACGCAGTATTTT.

The J gene is TRBJ1-5, the V gene TRBV2; D call uncertain. The CDR3 totals 15 residues. Germline V gene data show CDR1 as SNHLY and CDR2 as FYNNEI. The V and J ends lost 6 bases and 0 bases respectively, with 12 bases between them. CDR3 loop: CASRTGPFSNQPQHF. The CDR3 DNA reads TGTGCCAGCAGAACCGGGCCCTTTAGCAATCAGCCCCAGCATTTT.

With regard to this clonotype: Given a much more abundant clone one base away, this may be a read error. The chain uses TRBV20-1 and TRBJ2-1; perhaps TRBD2 as D (6 bases). Germline CDR1 reads DFQATT; CDR2 reads SNEGSKA (reference sequence). The length of the CDR3 is 16 residues. The V and J ends lost 0 bases and 4 bases respectively, with 16 bases between them. This CDR3 reads CSARDQGTQRYNEQFF. The CDR3 bases are TGCAGTGCTAGAGATCAAGGGACTCAGAGATACAATGAGCAGTTCTTC.

This clonotype was detected many times. The chain carries TRBV28 and TRBJ1-5; D possibly corresponds to TRBD1 (5 bases). This CDR3 comprises 14 residues. Germline V lookup: CDR1 MDHEN, CDR2 SYDVKM. The CDR3 DNA follows: TGTGTGGCCCAATCCCAGGGTAGTAATCAGCCCCAGCATTTT. Its translation is CVAQSQGSNQPQHF.

This clonotype was detected only a few times. This chain links TRBV6-1 with TRBJ2-1; 10 bases agree with TRBD2. V trimming: 6 bases; J trimming: 4 bases; junction bases outside the gene matches: 6. This CDR3 has 15 amino acids. The V gene's germline CDR1 is MNHNS and CDR2 SASEGT. CDR3: CASRNSGGGYNEQFF. CDR3 nucleotides: TGTGCCAGCAGAAACAGCGGGGGGGGGTACAATGAGCAGTTCTTC.

This chain uses TRBV6-5 with TRBJ1-1; D perhaps matches TRBD1 (5 bases). The CDR3 runs 17 residues. Per germline, CDR1 MNHEY and CDR2 SVGAGI. V was shortened by 6 bases and J by 1 base, with 21 bases between the two germline ends. The CDR3 nucleotides read TGTGCCAGCAGACACGACGAAGCACGTGGGGCGAACACTGAAGCTTTCTTT. This encodes CASRHDEARGANTEAFF.

This clonotype was counted between two and nine times. The chain links TRBV20-1 to TRBJ2-1; TRBD2 matches at 12 bases. The CDR3 has 17 residues. The V and J ends lost 0 bases and 6 bases, in that order; junction bases with no gene match: 9. CDR1 and CDR2 (germline): DFQATT, SNEGSKA (reference sequence). CDR3 region: CSARDSSGGVGANEQFF. The CDR3 region has the DNA TGCAGTGCTAGAGATTCTAGCGGGGGGGTGGGGGCCAATGAGCAGTTCTTC.

This clonotype was detected a few times. The chain uses TRBV4-2 and TRBJ1-2; TRBD1 agrees at 12 bases. This CDR3 region has 18 residues. The V segment lost 4 bases and the J segment 0 bases; nucleotides outside the gene matches: 9. Germline-derived CDR1 and CDR2 are LGHNA and YNFKEQ. The CDR3 protein is CASSLTGTGGRTNYGYTF. The CDR3 nucleotides read TGTGCCAGCAGCCTAACCGGGACAGGGGGCCGAACTAACTATGGCTACACCTTC.

The chain has TRBV2 and TRBJ1-1, with 7 bases identical to TRBD1. CDR1 is SNHLY, CDR2 FYNNEI, per germline. This CDR3 contains 14 residues. Losses at the gene ends were 6 bases for V and 3 bases for J; bases not matched to a gene: 7. CDR3: CASSATGADTEAFF. The CDR3 DNA sequence: TGTGCCAGCAGCGCTACAGGGGCGGACACTGAAGCTTTCTTT.

The CDR3 sequence: CAISIRGGSSTDTQYF. In DNA form, the CDR3 reads TGTGCCATCAGCATAAGGGGCGGATCTAGCACAGATACGCAGTATTTT. The chain couples TRBV10-3 to TRBJ2-3, with TRBD1 as a possible D gene (5 bases). The germline V gene has CDR1 ENHRY and CDR2 SYGVKD. The CDR3 length is 16 residues. V gave up 6 bases and J gave up 0 bases, with 16 bases separating them.

This clonotype was seen more than once but under ten times. The chain recombines TRBV6-1 with TRBJ2-5; a possible D gene is TRBD1 (6 bases). Germline loops: CDR1 MNHNS, CDR2 SASEGT. The CDR3 length is 16 residues. Trimming left V 5 bases short and J 2 bases short, with 18 bases between. The CDR3 DNA reads as TGTGCCAGCAGTTCCCAGATGGACAGTTTGCAAGAGACCCAGTACTTC. This gives the protein CASSSQMDSLQETQYF.

In its sample, this clonotype was seen many times. Written as DNA, the CDR3 is TGCAGTGGTGGGGGTGGAGGGGACTATGGCTACACCTTC. Encoded protein: CSGGGGGDYGYTF. The V call is TRBV20-1, the J call TRBJ1-2, with D possibly matching TRBD1 (5 bases). Germline V lookup: CDR1 DFQATT, CDR2 SNEGSKA (reference sequence). Trimming left V 7 bases short and J 3 bases short, with 15 bases between. There are 13 residues in the CDR3.

The chain couples TRBV4-1 to TRBJ2-3, with 11 bases fitting TRBD2. The germline V gene encodes CDR1 MGHRA and CDR2 YSYEKL. The CDR3 runs 16 residues. V lost 5 bases and J lost 5; bases outside the gene matches: 9. CDR3 loop: CASSVVLAGAEDTQYF. Here the CDR3 DNA reads TGCGCCAGCAGCGTAGTACTAGCGGGGGCGGAAGATACGCAGTATTTT.

This clonotype occurred a few times. The gene calls are TRBV11-2 and TRBJ2-7; D is unclear. Per germline, CDR1 SGHAT and CDR2 FQNNGV. The CDR3 loop spans 11 amino acids. V was cut by 4 bases and J by 5 bases, with 6 bases left in between. Written as DNA, the CDR3 is TGTGCCAGCAGCTCGACCCACGAGCAGTACGTC. Its protein product is CASSSTHEQYV.